The clone carrying this T cell receptor beta chain was observed a few times. The data originate from a study of T cell repertoires in cytomegalovirus infection. TCRdb called the reads again in MiXCR, with one record for every CDR3 protein. In the table there are 480,000 or so distinct CDR3 sequences, roughly 12% of which are singletons. CDR1 is SQVTM and CDR2 is ANQGSEA in the germline V gene. V lost 4 bases, J lost 1 base, and 10 bases lay in between. CDR3 length equals 13 residues. The receptor's source is a human donor in good health (CMV status not recorded). Some clones in this sample may be carry-over from other donors' samples. This rearrangement joins TRBV29-1 to TRBJ2-5, with D maybe TRBD2 (5 bases). The specimen sequenced was PBMCs. CDR3 in amino acids: CSVGGRAQETQYF. In DNA, the CDR3 is TGCAGCGTTGGAGGGCGGGCCCAAGAGACCCAGTACTTC.